The 32 T cell receptor beta chains presented below share a single source sample, sequenced in a study of tissue T cells after allogeneic stem cell transplantation. The time point: mouse harvest day 14 after allogeneic transplant. Mouse grafts combined 10^7 T-cell-depleted bone marrow cells with 10^6 splenic CD5+ T cells. Measured with immunoSEQ multiplex PCR; TCRdb has only the in-frame clones, and not every one. The sample consists of about 4,000 clones, around half of them appearing once. Sequences were obtained from lymph node tissue. These receptor sequences come from a female BALB/c mouse given C57BL/6 T cells with graft-versus-host disease after an allogeneic hematopoietic cell transplant.

Only a few counts were recorded for this clone. Mouse names are used for the genes. The observed sequence ends 1 residue before the CDR3 terminus, with the missing tail filled in from the germline J gene. The chain is built from TRBV15 and TRBJ2-7, with D possibly TRBD1 on 6 matching bases. Trimming shortened V by 5 bases and J by 7 bases, and 12 bases separated the two germline ends. The CDR3 is made up of 12 amino acids. CDR1 SGHND and CDR2 FRSKSL come from the germline V gene. The CDR3 spells CASSQTGREQYF. The DNA read from the CDR3 is TGTGCCAGCAGTCAAACAGGGAGGGAACAGTAC.

This clone is medium-sized (0.01 to 0.1%) in the sample. Mouse names are used for the genes. Coverage ceases 1 residue before the CDR3 finishes, and the germline J gene fills in the end. The chain employs TRBV12-1 and TRBJ2-2, with 12 bases identical to TRBD1. The CDR3 runs to 16 residues. J was trimmed by 3 bases and V by 0 bases; bases with no gene match: 1. Looked up from germline, CDR1 is SGHSN and CDR2 is HYEKVE. Partial CDR3 DNA: TGTGCCAGCTCTCTCCGGGACAGGGGGCACACCGGGCAGCTCTAC. Translating it yields CASSLRDRGHTGQLY. The full CDR3 reads CASSLRDRGHTGQLYF.

As regards this clone: Mouse gene names apply. Read sequence stops 1 residue before the CDR3 end, and the germline J gene provides the missing end. This chain links TRBV26 with TRBJ2-5; D is ambiguous. The germline V gene has CDR1 KGHPV and CDR2 FQNQEV (reference sequence). With 2 bases removed from V and 0 bases from J, the gap between germline ends came to 3 bases. CDR3 length: 13 residues. The sequenced CDR3 bases are TGTGCCAGCAGTCTGGGAAACCAAGACACCCAGTAC. Its translation is CASSLGNQDTQY. The whole CDR3 region reads CASSLGNQDTQYF.

This clone occurred once. Mouse names are used for the genes. The read finishes 1 residue shy of the CDR3 end, and the germline J gene is used to complete it. The chain has TRBV1 and TRBJ1-1; TRBD1 matches at 10 bases. Germline assignment: CDR1 NSQYPW and CDR2 LRSPGD (reference sequence). Unmatched junction bases numbered 2, after V lost 3 bases and J lost 1 base. The CDR3 has 15 residues. The CDR3 sequence: CTCSARDRGNTEVFF. The sequenced CDR3 bases are TGCACCTGCAGTGCCCGGGACAGGGGAAACACAGAAGTCTTC.

This clone is labeled as large. Gene names and germline match the mouse. The read stops 1 residue short of the end of the CDR3; the missing end is completed from the germline J gene. The rearrangement links TRBV13-1 to TRBJ1-3; D gene uncertain. Deletions cut 0 bases from V and 0 bases from J, with 7 bases between. This CDR3 is 15 amino acids long. Per germline, CDR1 NSHNY and CDR2 SYGAGN. CDR3 sequence reads: CASSDAPISGNTLYF. CDR3 DNA, as far as it was read: TGTGCCAGCAGTGATGCACCCATTTCTGGAAATACGCTCTAT.

This clone was counted only a few times. Mouse gene names apply. Coverage ceases 1 residue before the CDR3 finishes, and the germline J gene fills in the end. The chain carries TRBV1 and TRBJ1-2; 12 nucleotides line up with TRBD1. V trimming: 1 base; J trimming: 6 bases; junction bases outside the gene matches: 3. CDR3 size: 15 residues. Germline V gene sequence: CDR1 NSQYPW, CDR2 LRSPGD (reference sequence). The covered CDR3 bases are TGCACCTGCAGTGCAGGGGACAGGGGGCGGACCGACTACACC. Its translation is CTCSAGDRGRTDYT. The whole CDR3 sequence is CTCSAGDRGRTDYTF.

This clone was found a few times. The gene names given are mouse names. The read ends 1 residue before the CDR3 terminus; that terminus is restored from the germline J gene. The chain uses TRBV26 and TRBJ2-3; maybe TRBD1 (5 bases). The CDR3 is 14 residues long. The V gene lost 4 bases and the J gene lost 0 bases, with 8 bases spanning the gap. Germline values: CDR1 KGHPV, CDR2 FQNQEV (reference sequence). The CDR3 sequence is CASSRDSSAETLYF. CDR3 DNA (partial): TGTGCCAGCAGTCGCGACAGTAGTGCAGAAACGCTGTAT.

This clone is labeled as medium-sized. The gene names given are mouse names. Coverage ceases 1 residue before the CDR3 finishes, and the germline J gene fills in the end. V gene TRBV19 combines with J gene TRBJ2-3; D remains unclear. The germline V gene has CDR1 FNHDT and CDR2 SITEND (reference sequence). V was clipped by 0 bases and J by 1 base, with 6 bases between them. This CDR3 spans 14 amino acids. The DNA read from the CDR3 is TGTGCCAGCAGTATAGGTAGGGGTGCAGAAACGCTGTAT. Protein: CASSIGRGAETLY. The complete CDR3 reads CASSIGRGAETLYF.

Concerning this clone: All gene names here are mouse names. The DNA ends 1 residue before the CDR3 does, and the rest of the CDR3 is filled in from the germline J gene. J is TRBJ2-1 and V is TRBV26, with a possible D match to TRBD1 (6 bases). CDR1 and CDR2 (germline): KGHPV, FQNQEV (reference sequence). The V and J ends lost 4 bases and 3 bases respectively, with 7 bases between them. The CDR3 consists of 13 residues. The sequenced CDR3 bases are TGTGCCAGCAGTCGGGACATCTATGCTGAGCAGTTC. This codes for CASSRDIYAEQF. The whole CDR3 protein reads CASSRDIYAEQFF. The full variable domain, with the rest looked up from reference TRBV26 and TRBJ2-1, is NSKVIQTPRYLVKGQGQKAKMRCIPEKGHPVVFWYQQNKNNEFKFLINFQNQEVLQQIDMTEKRFSAECPSNSPCSLEIQSSEAGDSALYLCASSRDIYAEQFFGPGTRLTVL.

Comment on this clone: Here the gene names and germline are mouse. The read ends 1 residue shy of where the CDR3 ends; the end is completed using the germline J gene. The chain combines TRBV1 with TRBJ1-5, with 10 bases fitting TRBD1. Germline loops: CDR1 NSQYPW, CDR2 LRSPGD (reference sequence). This CDR3 spans 15 amino acids. V was pared by 3 bases and J by 3 bases, with 2 bases of the junction left unmatched. The CDR3 DNA, read in part, is TGCACCTGCAGTGCCCGGGACAGGGGCAACCAGGCTCCGCTT. Its translation: CTCSARDRGNQAPL. The full CDR3 protein reads CTCSARDRGNQAPLF.

Worth noting for this clone: The gene names here belong to mouse. The CDR3 extends 1 residue past the end of the read, so its final part is completed from the germline J gene. The J gene is TRBJ1-3, the V gene TRBV2; D gene unclear. V lost 0 bases and J lost 3, with 9 bases in between. The CDR3 spans 15 residues. Germline values: CDR1 LGHNA, CDR2 YSYQKL. CDR3 bases read: TGTGCCAGCAGCCAAGATGCCGGGGTTGGAAATACGCTCTAT. It translates to CASSQDAGVGNTLY. The full-length CDR3 reads as CASSQDAGVGNTLYF.

Worth noting for this clone: The listed genes are named as in mouse. Coverage ceases 1 residue before the CDR3 finishes, and the germline J gene fills in the end. The chain couples TRBV3 to TRBJ2-4; TRBD2 matches at 13 bases. Germline assignment: CDR1 SNHLY and CDR2 FYNGKV (reference sequence). V shed 4 bases, J shed 0 bases, and the junction held 4 bases outside the gene matches. The CDR3 has 17 amino acids. This CDR3 is CASSSGLGGRSQNTLYF. The DNA read from the CDR3 is TGTGCCAGCAGCTCCGGACTGGGGGGGCGCAGTCAAAACACCTTGTAC.

In the case of this clone: Gene names are the mouse ones. The observed sequence ends 1 residue before the CDR3 terminus, with the missing tail filled in from the germline J gene. The genes are TRBV3 and TRBJ2-2; no clear D gene. V shed 1 base and J shed 1 base, with 4 bases lying between them. This CDR3 spans 14 amino acids. Germline CDR1 reads SNHLY; CDR2 reads FYNGKV (reference sequence). The CDR3 reads CASSLEINTGQLYF. Partial CDR3 DNA: TGTGCCAGCAGCTTAGAAATAAACACCGGGCAGCTCTAC. Combining the CDR3 with reference TRBV3 and TRBJ2-2 gives the whole variable domain GPKVLQIPSHQIIDMGQMVTLNCDPVSNHLYFYWYKQILGQQMEFLVNFYNGKVMEKSKLFKDQFSVERPDGSYFTLKIQPTALEDSAVYFCASSLEINTGQLYFGEGSKLTVL.

This clone occurred once. Genes and germline are mouse. The read gets to within 1 residue of the CDR3 end, and the germline J gene fills in the rest. The J gene is TRBJ2-1, the V gene TRBV3; D ambiguous. The germline CDR1 and CDR2 sequences are SNHLY and FYNGKV (reference sequence). Deletions cut 2 bases from V and 1 base from J, with 6 bases between. This CDR3 comprises 14 residues. The sequenced part of the CDR3 DNA is TGTGCCAGCAGCTTATACAGAAACTATGCTGAGCAGTTC. Its protein product is CASSLYRNYAEQF. The whole CDR3 sequence is CASSLYRNYAEQFF.

This clone is labeled as hyperexpanded (1% or more). Gene names refer to mouse genes. The sequenced part of the CDR3 DNA is TGTGCTAGCAGTTTACCTCGGACAATTTCCAACGAAAGATTATTT. Protein: CASSLPRTISNERLF. The entire CDR3 reads CASSLPRTISNERLFF. The rearrangement joins TRBV29 to TRBJ1-4, with D possibly being TRBD1 (5 bases). The read halts 1 residue ahead of the CDR3 end, with the missing end drawn from the germline J gene. CDR1 and CDR2 from the germline V gene are MSHET and SYDVDS. Trimming removed 2 bases from V and 0 bases from J, with 10 bases in between. This CDR3 is 16 amino acids long.

Points on this clone: The genes and germline here are from mouse. From the germline J gene comes the end of the CDR3, since the read stops 1 residue before it. The V call is TRBV26, the J call TRBJ2-7; D might be TRBD1 or TRBD2, each matching 5 bases. The CDR3 has 14 amino acids. V lost 0 bases and J 4 bases, leaving 10 bases between the germline ends. Germline-derived CDR1 and CDR2 are KGHPV and FQNQEV (reference sequence). CDR3 DNA (partial): TGTGCCAGCAGTCTGTCGTGGGGCAGTTATGAACAGTAC. It yields the protein CASSLSWGSYEQY. In full, the CDR3 reads CASSLSWGSYEQYF.

This clone occurred a few times. The germline and genes are mouse ones. The read halts 1 residue ahead of the CDR3 end, with the missing end drawn from the germline J gene. This chain links TRBV29 with TRBJ2-7; 7 bases are shared with TRBD1. The CDR3 runs to 14 residues. J gave up 3 bases and V 2 bases, and 4 bases lay outside the gene matches. CDR1 is MSHET, CDR2 SYDVDS, per germline. The covered CDR3 bases are TGTGCTAGCAGTTTAGGGGCAGGGGGCTATGAACAGTAC. Translation: CASSLGAGGYEQY. The CDR3 reads in full as CASSLGAGGYEQYF. Full variable domain (outside the CDR3, taken from reference TRBV29 and TRBJ2-7): DMKVTQMPRYLIKRMGENVLLECGQDMSHETMYWYRQDPGLGLQLIYISYDVDSNSEGDIPKGYRVSRKKREHFSLILDSAKTNQTSVYFCASSLGAGGYEQYFGPGTRLTVL.

A note on this clone: The listed genes are named as in mouse. CDR3 protein: CASNRNYAEQFF. The sequenced CDR3 bases are TGTGCCAGCAACAGGAACTATGCTGAGCAGTTC. This sequence joins TRBV14 and TRBJ2-1; maybe TRBD1 (5 bases). The observed sequence ends 1 residue before the CDR3 terminus, with the missing tail filled in from the germline J gene. Germline values: CDR1 SGHDT, CDR2 FRDEAV. The CDR3 has 12 amino acids. V was clipped by 6 bases and J by 1 base, with 5 bases between them.

This clone has just a few counts. Here the gene names and germline are mouse. The read is 1 residue too short to cover the CDR3 end, so that end is filled in from the germline J gene. The chain couples TRBV12-2 to TRBJ1-5; 11 positions agree with TRBD1. Germline CDR1 reads SGHLS; CDR2 reads HYDKME. J gave up 9 bases and V 2 bases, and 8 bases lay outside the gene matches. CDR3 length: 15 residues. The CDR3 loop reads CASSRRDRGDRAPLF. The sequenced part of the CDR3 DNA is TGTGCCAGCTCTCGCCGGGACAGGGGGGACCGGGCTCCGCTT.

Worth noting for this clone: All gene names here are mouse names. The sequenced fragment ends 1 residue before the CDR3 boundary, so the rest is inferred from the germline J gene. This rearrangement joins TRBV19 to TRBJ2-1; TRBD1 matches 7 bases. The CDR3 length is 14 residues. The V segment lost 0 bases and the J segment 6 bases; nucleotides outside the gene matches: 3. In germline, CDR1 is FNHDT, CDR2 SITEND (reference sequence). The CDR3 spells CASSIGQGGAEQFF. CDR3 bases read: TGTGCCAGCAGTATAGGACAGGGAGGTGCTGAGCAGTTC.

A note on this clone: Gene names are mouse gene names. The read finishes 1 residue shy of the CDR3 end, and the germline J gene is used to complete it. The rearrangement joins TRBV29 to TRBJ2-5, with 8 bases matching TRBD2. This CDR3 spans 15 amino acids. The germline V gene has CDR1 MSHET and CDR2 SYDVDS. J gave up 0 bases and V 2 bases, and 1 base lay outside the gene matches. CDR3 residues: CASSLTGGNQDTQYF. Incomplete CDR3 DNA: TGTGCTAGCAGTTTAACTGGGGGTAACCAAGACACCCAGTAC.

On this clone itself: Each gene name is a mouse one. Read sequence stops 1 residue before the CDR3 end, and the germline J gene provides the missing end. V gene TRBV3 combines with J gene TRBJ1-6, with D hard to call. TRBJ1-6 is an ORF for which the function is uncertain. The CDR3 consists of 13 residues. Germline lookup yields CDR1 SNHLY and CDR2 FYNGKV (reference sequence). Trimming took off 3 bases at V and 4 bases at J, with 4 bases between the two ends. Incomplete CDR3 DNA: TGTGCCAGCAGCTTCAGTTATAATTCGCCCCTCTAC. The encoded protein is CASSFSYNSPLY. The CDR3 in full is CASSFSYNSPLYF.

A remark on this clone: The genes and germline here are from mouse. The read ends 1 residue shy of where the CDR3 ends; the end is completed using the germline J gene. This chain uses TRBV3 with TRBJ2-7; TRBD1 matches at 11 bases. The V gene end was trimmed by 5 bases and the J gene end by 4 bases; junction bases not matched to a gene: 4. The V gene's germline CDR1 is SNHLY and CDR2 FYNGKV (reference sequence). The CDR3 sequence is 14 residues long. The sequenced part of the CDR3 DNA is TGTGCCAGCAGCGCGGGACAGGGGGGGTATGAACAGTAC. This sequence encodes CASSAGQGGYEQY. The whole CDR3 protein is CASSAGQGGYEQYF.

A few counts support this clone. Gene names denote mouse genes. The read terminates 1 residue before the CDR3 end, so the remaining end is supplied by the germline J gene. The V gene is TRBV26, the J gene TRBJ2-7, with 8 bases matching TRBD1. CDR1 and CDR2 from the germline V gene are KGHPV and FQNQEV (reference sequence). With 5 bases clipped from V and 3 bases from J, the junction kept 3 bases outside the gene matches. CDR3 length: 13 residues. Incomplete CDR3 DNA: TGTGCCAGCAGTTCCGGACAGGGCTATGAACAGTAC. Protein sequence: CASSSGQGYEQY. In full, the CDR3 is CASSSGQGYEQYF.

This clone was seen a few times. These gene names are mouse names. The read falls 1 residue short of the CDR3 end, and the missing part is taken from the germline J gene. V usage is TRBV26 and J usage is TRBJ2-7; D might be TRBD1 or TRBD2, each matching 6 bases. Germline lookup yields CDR1 KGHPV and CDR2 FQNQEV (reference sequence). V was pared by 5 bases and J by 0 bases, with 8 bases between. CDR3 length: 13 residues. CDR3 residues: CASSGGLSYEQYF. The sequenced CDR3 bases are TGTGCCAGCAGTGGGGGCCTCTCCTATGAACAGTAC.

This clone was seen a few times. The gene symbols are mouse symbols. The DNA ends 1 residue before the CDR3 does, and the rest of the CDR3 is filled in from the germline J gene. The chain uses TRBV13-2 and TRBJ2-1, with 9 bases fitting TRBD2. The CDR3 covers 17 residues. Germline CDR1 and CDR2: NNHNN and SYGAGS (reference sequence). Trimming took 0 bases from V and 0 from J; bases not matched to a gene: 4. CDR3 DNA, as far as it was read: TGTGCCAGCGGTGATGCCGACTGGGGGTTTAACTATGCTGAGCAGTTC. Translating it yields CASGDADWGFNYAEQF. The entire CDR3 protein reads CASGDADWGFNYAEQFF.

This clone was counted only a few times. Mouse names are used for the genes. The CDR3 goes on 1 residue after the read ends, and that part is filled in from the germline J gene. This chain uses TRBV13-1 with TRBJ1-1; 9 bases match TRBD1. The CDR3 contains 14 residues. Germline V lookup: CDR1 NSHNY, CDR2 SYGAGN. J gave up 4 bases and V 3 bases, and 4 bases lay outside the gene matches. The DNA read from the CDR3 is TGTGCCAGCAGTGGGACAGGGGCGGGCACAGAAGTCTTC. Protein product: CASSGTGAGTEVF. The full CDR3 protein reads CASSGTGAGTEVFF.

About this clone: Mouse gene names and germline throughout. The read comes to an end 1 residue before the CDR3 does, leaving the germline J gene to fill in the end. The rearrangement joins TRBV4 to TRBJ1-5; D not certain. The CDR3 is 13 amino acids. Trimming removed 4 bases at V and 6 bases at J, with 10 bases between. Per germline, CDR1 LGHDT and CDR2 YNNKQL (reference sequence). CDR3: CASSSTVPQAPLF. CDR3 DNA (partial): TGTGCCAGCAGCTCAACAGTCCCCCAGGCTCCGCTT.

This clone is judged medium-sized (0.01 to 0.1%). The gene names here belong to mouse. The read terminates 1 residue before the CDR3 end, so the remaining end is supplied by the germline J gene. The chain couples TRBV29 to TRBJ2-2; 8 bases are a match to TRBD1. The CDR3 consists of 12 residues. V lost 8 bases to trimming and J lost 5 bases; unmatched junction nucleotides: 1. The germline V gene encodes CDR1 MSHET and CDR2 SYDVDS. CDR3 DNA, as far as it was read: TGTGCTAGCGGACAGGGAACCGGGCAGCTCTAC. It encodes CASGQGTGQLY. The whole CDR3 sequence reads CASGQGTGQLYF.

In its sample, this clone ranks as medium-sized. Mouse gene names apply. With the read ending 1 residue before the CDR3 end, the germline J gene is used to fill in that end. The chain recombines TRBV24 with TRBJ2-1; 8 nucleotides line up with TRBD1. The V and J ends lost 3 bases and 9 bases, in that order; junction bases with no gene match: 4. The CDR3 consists of 13 residues. Germline V CDR1 and CDR2: KGHTA, FRNEEI. The CDR3: CASSLRGHNEQFF. The sequenced CDR3 bases are TGTGCCAGCAGTCTCAGGGGGCATAATGAGCAGTTC.

Within the sample, this clone is medium-sized. The listed genes are named as in mouse. The CDR3 end lies 1 residue beyond the end of the read and is filled in from the germline J gene. The chain combines TRBV13-2 with TRBJ2-5; 7 bases line up with TRBD2. CDR3 length: 13 amino acids. Germline V gene sequence: CDR1 NNHNN, CDR2 SYGAGS (reference sequence). With V trimmed by 5 bases and J by 4 bases, 4 bases remained unmatched. The DNA read from the CDR3 is TGTGCCAGCGGCAACTGGGGCGAAGACACCCAGTAC. Protein sequence: CASGNWGEDTQY. The CDR3 as a whole reads CASGNWGEDTQYF.

With regard to this clone: Any gene name here is a mouse gene name. The read gets to within 1 residue of the CDR3 end, and the germline J gene fills in the rest. This rearrangement joins TRBV3 to TRBJ1-1; D is unclear. The CDR3 totals 12 residues. CDR1 and CDR2 from the germline V gene are SNHLY and FYNGKV (reference sequence). Trimming took 1 base from V and 5 from J, leaving 5 bases between them. The part of the CDR3 DNA that was read is TGTGCCAGCAGCTTAGATGGAACAGAAGTCTTC. Translated: CASSLDGTEVF. The whole CDR3 reads CASSLDGTEVFF.